This TCR beta chain comes out of a study of blood T cells in healthy people across ages. Study-wide results and caveats: It was held that the diversity estimates obtained from one million T cells were underestimates.

The V and J ends lost 2 bases and 2 bases respectively, with 26 bases between them. The CDR3 totals 20 residues. CDR1 is MNHEY, CDR2 SVGAGI, per germline. Primed by a sample-barcoded 5' primer and a J-beta primer mix, a second PCR proceeded for about 6 to 11 cycles. TCRdb re-called the 5' RACE reads with MiXCR, one entry per CDR3 protein. Of approximately 880,000 distinct CDR3 sequences listed, approximately 49% are singletons. Worth noting for this clonotype: As yet, its antigen is unknown.

Sequencing was performed on blood. This receptor was identified in a man between 25 and 39 years old in good health. The J gene is TRBJ2-3, the V gene TRBV6-5, with D possibly matching TRBD1 (7 bases). The DNA of the CDR3 is TGTGCCAGCAGTTACCCGAGTCAGGGGGGCCTTGATCTAAACACAGATACGCAGTATTTT. Its translation: CASSYPSQGGLDLNTDTQYF.